A few counts support the clone carrying this T cell receptor (beta chain). This sample was taken from a study of blood T cell repertoires in COVID-19. Per germline, CDR1 SGDLS and CDR2 YYNGEE. The J segment lost 4 bases and the V segment lost 2 bases, leaving 4 bases of the junction unmatched. The CDR3 is 14 amino acids. Original processing notes: Reference gene primer amplification yielded estimated nucleated cell counts. Sequenced by immunoSEQ multiplex PCR; TCRdb stores in-frame clones only, minus some. Clone size and V and J calls were adopted from that table, with D and trimming inferred from the DNA. The sample holds 200,000 to 250,000 clones, 80% seen once.

Sequencing was done on a sample of PBMCs or T cells enriched from blood (not recorded which). The clonotype was recovered from a woman between 40 and 50 years old with acute COVID-19. The chain links TRBV9 to TRBJ1-2; 8 positions match TRBD1. The CDR3 DNA sequence: TGTGCCAGCAGCGTCCGCGGGACAGGCTATGGCTACACCTTC. This gives the protein CASSVRGTGYGYTF. The full variable domain, rest sourced from reference TRBV9 and TRBJ1-2, is DSGVTQTPKHLITATGQRVTLRCSPRSGDLSVYWYQQSLDQGLQFLIQYYNGEERAKGNILERFSAQQFPDLHSELNLSSLELGDSALYFCASSVRGTGYGYTFGSGTRLTVV.